This TCR beta chain emerged from a study of T cell responses to AZD1222 COVID-19 vaccine. Study-wide results and caveats: There were vaccine-associated CD4 TCRs across spike, dominant at 160-218 and 743-854. Clonal diversity may have been underestimated in mostly white British donors.

With respect to this clone: The antigen is unknown.

The CDR3 length is 15 residues. Trimming took 2 bases from V and 3 from J, leaving 11 bases between them. Germline assignment: CDR1 KGHSH and CDR2 LQKENI. Assay: immunoSEQ multiplex PCR; the TCRdb copy retains only in-frame clones and omits some. The sample consists of roughly 180,000 clones, approximately 92% of them appearing once. The sample in question was peripheral blood, obtained 28 days after the second dose of the MenACWY control vaccine. This TCR came from an adult who received the MenACWY meningococcal vaccine as a control. V is TRBV18 and J is TRBJ1-3, with D possibly being TRBD1 (6 bases). The CDR3 reads CASSPATGVGNTIYF. CDR3 nucleotide sequence: TGTGCCAGCTCACCAGCGACAGGAGTTGGAAACACCATATATTTT.